This paragraph covers one T cell receptor (beta chain) sequence. The CDR3 sequence is 13 residues long. The germline V gene encodes CDR1 MDHEN and CDR2 SYDVKM. V lost 7 bases and J lost 7, with 16 bases in between. The data belong to a study of T cell clones after liver transplantation. Across the whole study: Standard immunosuppression, with no induction, continued until 12-24 months after transplant.

The table came from immunoSEQ multiplex PCR; TCRdb's copy has only in-frame clones and leaves some out. The sample consists of 15,000 or so clones, under 90% of them appearing once. The sample was CD8+ T cells from blood, taken approximately 45 months after liver transplant. The gene calls are TRBV28 and TRBJ1-1; D is unresolved. The receptor comes from a human patient who received a liver transplant. Some T cells here may be from the graft donor. The chain's CDR3 is CASIPLGVLEAFF. CDR3 nucleotide sequence: TGTGCCAGCATCCCCCTGGGAGTTCTTGAAGCTTTCTTT.